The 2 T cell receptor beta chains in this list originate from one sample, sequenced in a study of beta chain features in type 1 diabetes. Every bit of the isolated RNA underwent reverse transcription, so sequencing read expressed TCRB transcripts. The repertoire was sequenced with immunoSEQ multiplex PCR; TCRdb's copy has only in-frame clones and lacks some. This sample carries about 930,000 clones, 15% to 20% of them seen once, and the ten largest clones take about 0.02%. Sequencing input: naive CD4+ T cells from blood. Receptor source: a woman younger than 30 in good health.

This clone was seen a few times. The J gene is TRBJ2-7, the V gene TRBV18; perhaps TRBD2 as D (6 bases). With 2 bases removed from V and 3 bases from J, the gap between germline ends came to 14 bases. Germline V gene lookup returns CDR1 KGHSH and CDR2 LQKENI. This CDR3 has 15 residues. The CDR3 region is CASSPSAGRGYEQYF. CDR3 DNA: TGTGCCAGCTCACCATCGGCGGGACGGGGCTACGAGCAGTACTTC.

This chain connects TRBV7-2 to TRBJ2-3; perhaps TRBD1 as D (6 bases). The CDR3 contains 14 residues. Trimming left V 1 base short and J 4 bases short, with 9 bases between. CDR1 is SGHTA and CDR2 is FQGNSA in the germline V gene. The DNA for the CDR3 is TGTGCCAGCAGCTTAGATACAGGGTCAGATACGCAGTATTTT. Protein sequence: CASSLDTGSDTQYF. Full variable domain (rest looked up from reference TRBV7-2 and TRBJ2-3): GAGVSQSPSNKVTEKGKDVELRCDPISGHTALYWYRQSLGQGLEFLIYFQGNSAPDKSGLPSDRFSAERTGGSVSTLTIQRTQQEDSAVYLCASSLDTGSDTQYFGPGTRLTVL.